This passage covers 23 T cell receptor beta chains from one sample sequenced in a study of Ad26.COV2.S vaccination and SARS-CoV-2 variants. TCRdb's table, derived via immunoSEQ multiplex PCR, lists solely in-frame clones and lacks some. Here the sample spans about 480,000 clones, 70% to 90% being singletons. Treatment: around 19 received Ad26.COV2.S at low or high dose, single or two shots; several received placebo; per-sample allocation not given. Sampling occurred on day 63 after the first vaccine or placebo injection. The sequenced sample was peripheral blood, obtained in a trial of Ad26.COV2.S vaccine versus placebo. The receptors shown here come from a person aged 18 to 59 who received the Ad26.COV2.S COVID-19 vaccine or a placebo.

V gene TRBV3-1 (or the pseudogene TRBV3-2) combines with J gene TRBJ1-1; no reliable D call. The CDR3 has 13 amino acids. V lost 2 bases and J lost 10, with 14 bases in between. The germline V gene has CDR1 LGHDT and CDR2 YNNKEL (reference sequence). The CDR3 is CASSQRGGRRAFF. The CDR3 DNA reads TGTGCCAGCAGCCAACGCGGAGGTCGTCGAGCTTTCTTT.

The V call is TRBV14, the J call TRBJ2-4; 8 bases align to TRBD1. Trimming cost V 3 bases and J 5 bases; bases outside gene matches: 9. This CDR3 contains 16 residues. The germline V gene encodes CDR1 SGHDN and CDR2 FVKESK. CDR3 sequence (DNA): TGTGCCAGCAGCCAGGGACCCGGGACAGGAGAAAACATTCAGTACTTC. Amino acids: CASSQGPGTGENIQYF.

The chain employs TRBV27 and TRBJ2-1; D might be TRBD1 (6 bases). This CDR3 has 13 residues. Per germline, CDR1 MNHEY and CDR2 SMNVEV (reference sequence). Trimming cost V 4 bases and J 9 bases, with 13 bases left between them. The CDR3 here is CASSWQGLGEQFF. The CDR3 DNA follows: TGTGCCAGCAGTTGGCAGGGGCTAGGTGAGCAGTTCTTC.

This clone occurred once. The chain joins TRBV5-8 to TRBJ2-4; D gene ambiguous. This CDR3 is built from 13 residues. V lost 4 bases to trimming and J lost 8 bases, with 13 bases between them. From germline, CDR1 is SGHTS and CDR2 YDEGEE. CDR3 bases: TGTGCCAGCAGCCCAATAAAGGGCGACATTCAGTACTTC. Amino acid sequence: CASSPIKGDIQYF.

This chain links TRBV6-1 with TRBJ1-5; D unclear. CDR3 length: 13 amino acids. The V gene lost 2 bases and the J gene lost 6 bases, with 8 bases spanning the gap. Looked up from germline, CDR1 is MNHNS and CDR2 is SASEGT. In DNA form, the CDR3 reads TGTGCCAGCAGTGAAAGGTCAGTTCAGCCCCAGCATTTT. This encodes CASSERSVQPQHF.

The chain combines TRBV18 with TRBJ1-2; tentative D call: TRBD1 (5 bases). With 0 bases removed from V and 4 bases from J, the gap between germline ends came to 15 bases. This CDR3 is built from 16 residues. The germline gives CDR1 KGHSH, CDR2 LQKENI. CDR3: CASSPPQGSSPYGYTF. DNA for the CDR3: TGTGCCAGCTCACCACCTCAGGGAAGTAGTCCCTATGGCTACACCTTC.

The CDR3 bases are TGTGCCAGCAGCTTAGGCCCGACTAGCGGGGGCTACGAGCAGTACTTC. Translation: CASSLGPTSGGYEQYF. The rearrangement uses TRBV11-2 and TRBJ2-7; 12 bases are shared with TRBD2. CDR1 is SGHAT and CDR2 is FQNNGV in the germline V gene. CDR3 length equals 16 residues. V trimming: 1 base; J trimming: 3 bases; junction bases outside the gene matches: 4.

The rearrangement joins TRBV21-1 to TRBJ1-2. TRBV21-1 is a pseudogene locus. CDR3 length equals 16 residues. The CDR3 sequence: CASSKGCWGRGYGYTF. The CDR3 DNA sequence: TGTGCCAGCAGCAAAGGGTGTTGGGGGCGGGGGTATGGCTACACCTTC.

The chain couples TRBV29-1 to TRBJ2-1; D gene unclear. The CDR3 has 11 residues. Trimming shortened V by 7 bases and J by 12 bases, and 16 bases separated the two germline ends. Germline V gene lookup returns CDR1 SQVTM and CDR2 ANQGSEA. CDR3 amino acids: CSALEALRQFF. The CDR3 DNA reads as TGCAGCGCACTCGAAGCGTTGCGGCAGTTCTTC.

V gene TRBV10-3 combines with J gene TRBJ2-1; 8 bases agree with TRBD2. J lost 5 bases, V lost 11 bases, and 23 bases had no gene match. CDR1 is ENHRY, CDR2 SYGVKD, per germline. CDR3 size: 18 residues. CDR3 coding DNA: TGTGCCCGGTGGGACCGGAGCGGGAGATTAGGGAAGGACAATGAGCAGTTCTTC. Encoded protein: CARWDRSGRLGKDNEQFF.

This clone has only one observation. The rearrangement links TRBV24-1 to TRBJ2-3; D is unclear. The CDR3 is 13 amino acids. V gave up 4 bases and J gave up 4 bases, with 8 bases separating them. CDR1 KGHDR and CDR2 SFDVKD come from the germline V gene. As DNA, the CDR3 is TGTGCCACCAGTGACCCTCTATCAGATACGCAGTATTTT. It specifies CATSDPLSDTQYF.

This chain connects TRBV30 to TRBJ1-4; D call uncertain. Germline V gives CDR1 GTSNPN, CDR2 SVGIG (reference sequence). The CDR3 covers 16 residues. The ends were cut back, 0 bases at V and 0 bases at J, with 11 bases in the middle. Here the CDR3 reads CAWSVLLGATNEKLFF. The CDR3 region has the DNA TGTGCCTGGAGTGTTCTCCTGGGAGCAACTAATGAAAAACTGTTTTTT.

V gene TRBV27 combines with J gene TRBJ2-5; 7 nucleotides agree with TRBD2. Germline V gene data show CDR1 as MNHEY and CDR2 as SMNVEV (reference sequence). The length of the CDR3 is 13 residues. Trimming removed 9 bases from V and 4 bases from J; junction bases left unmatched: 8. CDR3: CASRLGRGETQYF. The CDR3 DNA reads TGTGCCAGTAGGCTGGGGAGGGGAGAGACCCAGTACTTC.

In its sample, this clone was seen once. This CDR3 reads CASPGQGAPGDTEAFF. As DNA, the CDR3 is TGTGCCAGCCCTGGACAGGGGGCGCCTGGGGACACTGAAGCTTTCTTT. This chain connects TRBV28 to TRBJ1-1; 11 nucleotides line up with TRBD1. V lost 8 bases and J lost 3; bases outside the gene matches: 11. Germline CDR1 MDHEN, CDR2 SYDVKM. CDR3 length: 16 amino acids.

The DNA of the CDR3 is TGTGCCAGCACCCGACTTCGCACGGGGTCAGATGCTTTCTTT. This gives the protein CASTRLRTGSDAFF. The rearrangement links TRBV6-6 to TRBJ1-1; D remains ambiguous. The CDR3 totals 14 residues. V lost 7 bases and J 11 bases, leaving 23 bases between the germline ends. Looked up from germline, CDR1 is MNHNY and CDR2 is SVGAGI (reference sequence).

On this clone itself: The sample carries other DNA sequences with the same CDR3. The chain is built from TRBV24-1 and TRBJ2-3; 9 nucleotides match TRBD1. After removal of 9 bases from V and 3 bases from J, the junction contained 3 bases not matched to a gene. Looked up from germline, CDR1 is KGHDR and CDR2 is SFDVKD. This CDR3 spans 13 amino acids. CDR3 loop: CATRDRVTDTQYF. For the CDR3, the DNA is TGTGCCACCCGGGACAGGGTAACAGATACGCAGTATTTT.

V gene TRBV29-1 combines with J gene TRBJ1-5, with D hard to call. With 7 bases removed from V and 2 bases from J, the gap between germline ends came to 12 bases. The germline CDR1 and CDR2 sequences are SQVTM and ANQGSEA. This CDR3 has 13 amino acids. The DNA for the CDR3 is TGCAGCGCCGCCCAAGACGGCAATCAGCCCCAGCATTTT. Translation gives CSAAQDGNQPQHF. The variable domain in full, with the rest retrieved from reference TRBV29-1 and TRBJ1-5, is SAVISQKPSRDICQRGTSLTIQCQVDSQVTMMFWYRQQPGQSLTLIATANQGSEATYESGFVIDKFPISRPNLTFSTLTVSNMSPEDSSIYLCSAAQDGNQPQHFGDGTRLSIL.

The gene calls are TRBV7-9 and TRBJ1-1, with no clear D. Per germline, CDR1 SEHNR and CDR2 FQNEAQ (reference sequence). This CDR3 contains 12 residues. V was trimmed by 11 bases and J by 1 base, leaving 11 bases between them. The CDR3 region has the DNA TGTGCCTCCCAATGGGGGAACACTGAAGCTTTCTTT. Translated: CASQWGNTEAFF.

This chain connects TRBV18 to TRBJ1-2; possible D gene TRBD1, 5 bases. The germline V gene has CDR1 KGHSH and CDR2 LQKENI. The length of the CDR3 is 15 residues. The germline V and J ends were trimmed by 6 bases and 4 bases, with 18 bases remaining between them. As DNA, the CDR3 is TGTGCCAGCTCTCCCTTCGAAGGGACCTCCTATGGCTACACCTTC. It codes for CASSPFEGTSYGYTF.

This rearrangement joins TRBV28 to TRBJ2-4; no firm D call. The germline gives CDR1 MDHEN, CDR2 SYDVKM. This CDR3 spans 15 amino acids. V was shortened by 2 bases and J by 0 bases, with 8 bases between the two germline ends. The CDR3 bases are TGTGCCAGCAGTTTAACCCCCCTAGCCAAAAACATTCAGTACTTC. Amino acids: CASSLTPLAKNIQYF.

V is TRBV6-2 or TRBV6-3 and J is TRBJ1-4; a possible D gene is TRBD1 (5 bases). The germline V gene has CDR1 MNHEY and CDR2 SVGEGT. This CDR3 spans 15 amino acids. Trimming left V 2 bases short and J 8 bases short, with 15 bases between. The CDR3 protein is CASSYPIGGVEKLFF. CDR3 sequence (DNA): TGTGCCAGCAGTTACCCCATTGGGGGGGTGGAAAAACTGTTTTTT.

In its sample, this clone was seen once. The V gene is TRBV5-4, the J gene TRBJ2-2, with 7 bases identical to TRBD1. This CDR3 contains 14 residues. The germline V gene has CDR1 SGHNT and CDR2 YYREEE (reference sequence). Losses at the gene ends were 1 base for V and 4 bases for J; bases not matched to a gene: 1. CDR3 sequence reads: CASSLPGGTGELFF. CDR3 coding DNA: TGTGCCAGCAGCTTGCCAGGGGGCACCGGGGAGCTGTTTTTT.

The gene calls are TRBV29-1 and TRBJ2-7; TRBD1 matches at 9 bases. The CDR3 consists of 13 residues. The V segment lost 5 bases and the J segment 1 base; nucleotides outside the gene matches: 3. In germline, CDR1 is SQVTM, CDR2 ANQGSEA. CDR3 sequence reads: CSVKDRGSYEQYF. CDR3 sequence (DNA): TGCAGCGTTAAGGACAGGGGATCCTACGAGCAGTACTTC.